This TCR beta chain emerged from a study of T cells expressing NK-cell markers. Study at large: The study sequenced eight donors, seven HCMV-seropositive and one seronegative.

Points from the study as a whole: The share of CD8+ T cells held by dominant NKG2C+ clonotypes was roughly 1.0-8% in about six donors.

The CDR3 is 15 residues long. Germline lookup yields CDR1 SGHRS and CDR2 YFSETQ. As concerns this clonotype: Its target is unknown.

After re-calling the 5' RACE reads, TCRdb lists one entry per CDR3 protein, DNA absent. The table lists 500,000 to 700,000 distinct CDR3 sequences. The rearrangement joins TRBV5-1 to TRBJ2-7; the TCRdb call, TRBD1, lacks DNA for checking. Specimen: blood T cells: a sorted CD56 or NKG2C T cell subset, CD4+ or CD8+ T cells, or bulk PBMC T cells (not recorded which). This receptor was obtained from a man aged 18 to 35 in good health. The CDR3 spells CASSFGGFGPYEQYF. Variable domain in full (rest from reference TRBV5-1 and TRBJ2-7): KAGVTQTPRYLIKTRGQQVTLSCSPISGHRSVSWYQQTPGQGLQFLFEYFSETQRNKGNFPGRFSGRQFSNSRSEMNVSTLELGDSALYLCASSFGGFGPYEQYFGPGTRLTVT.